This T cell receptor (beta chain) was recorded in a study of early T cells in non-severe SARS-CoV-2 infection. At the level of the study: Chains were unpaired, as sequencing was done on bulk RNA from unsorted whole blood.

cDNA molecules, individually, were tagged with unique molecular identifiers. TCRdb reprocessed the 5' RACE reads via MiXCR and lists one record per CDR3 protein. The sample has tens of thousands of distinct CDR3 sequences, under 13% seen once. For this clonotype: As yet, its antigen is unknown.

Study results and caveats: VDJdb-based annotation leaned toward anti-spike CD8 responses and missed private and CD4 specificities.

The germline V and J ends were trimmed by 3 bases and 0 bases, with 9 bases remaining between them. The germline V gene encodes CDR1 SGDLS and CDR2 YYNGEE. The CDR3 contains 15 residues. The specimen sequenced was whole blood. The chain has TRBV9 and TRBJ2-2; possibly TRBD1 or TRBD2 for D (6 bases each). The clonotype originates from an adult who was a healthcare worker with PCR-confirmed SARS-CoV-2 infection or an uninfected control (not recorded which). This CDR3 reads CASSARGPNTGELFF. In DNA form, the CDR3 reads TGTGCCAGCAGCGCCCGGGGGCCGAACACCGGGGAGCTGTTTTTT.